This note documents a single T cell receptor (beta chain) sequence. Its antigen target is currently unknown. Qualities for individual bases were not recorded, and no much larger clone is one base off. The donors were healthy, HIV-negative adults with no recently reported acute infections or vaccinations. All donors were Caucasian adults living in Nashville, Tennessee, USA. In the unsorted samples, 87 million or so PBMCs were counted, and genomic DNA was extracted using the QIAamp DNA Blood Mini kit. After blood collection by leukapheresis, PBMCs were isolated using Ficoll-Histopaque density gradient centrifugation and then cryopreserved in the vapor phase of liquid nitrogen. This sample was included in a study of shared clonotypes between healthy human individuals (dated by TCRdb to about 2020). About the investigation overall: The cohort comprised two women and a few men aged 18 to 49 years. Leukapheresis yielded between about 0.9 and 10 billion PBMCs per donor. Different laboratories and diverse techniques were used to prepare libraries and sequence TCR repertoires, to increase sequencing depth and limit assay-specific biases. The study deeply sequenced blood TCR repertoires of 5 or 6 healthy adults to estimate repertoire size and the extent of clonotype sharing between individuals. Paper-wide results and their limitations: Sampling was limited to blood, and TCR repertoires in tissue likely differ from TCR repertoires in blood. The genetic and exposure-history diversity represented was limited by the small number of donors. Based on pairwise subsampling, the degree of clonotype sharing among donors was expected to be affected by sequencing depth.

Using the deep immunoSEQ assay, multiplex PCR amplified TCR CDR3 regions from genomic DNA. Extracted genomic DNA from each cell subset was distributed evenly across all wells of several immunoSEQ 96-well plates, and each plate was treated as a replicate. Each replicate PCR for unsorted PBMC received about 0.3 ug genomic DNA, equal to about 30,000 T cell genomes. Ten immunoSEQ deep assay plates were used to sequence the unsorted PBMC genomic DNA. The purified libraries were quantified using a Qubit 3.0 fluorometer, sized with a Bioanalyzer 2100, and then quantified again using the KAPA Library Quantification kit. Every immunoSEQ 96-well plate was sequenced on a separate single-read 150-cycle Illumina NextSeq 550 flow cell. In the source study's methods: The immunoSEQ output contained only junctional sequences without quality scores, so filtering could not match that applied to full-length reads. To assign V/J genes and CDR3, sequences were annotated against IMGT germline references using PyIR, a Python wrapper for IgBLAST v1.9. Reads were removed for weak V/J assignments (E-value above 1e-6), missing CDR3, stop codons, out-of-frame junctions, or ambiguous translated residues. A V3J clonotype was defined by an identical inferred V gene, J gene, and CDR3 amino acid sequence. Percentage overlap between repertoires was computed as shared unique clonotypes divided by the size of the smaller repertoire. Three approaches were used to assess repertoire richness: RTK rarefaction, the Chao1 estimator, and Recon v2.1 estimates of unobserved clonotypes. TCRdb took over this immuneACCESS table, retaining in-frame rearrangements with V and J assigned. Such tables are incomplete; in checked studies, under half of the missing clones stem from an unresolved V gene, and the remainder is unexplained. V, J and clone size derive from that table, while D and trimming were established from the DNA sequence. A total of 90,000 to 100,000 clones appear in this sample, roughly half of them only once. The ten largest make up approximately 15% of the sample.

The germline V end is reduced by 4 bases and the J end by 11 bases; junction bases left unmatched: 12. Taken from the germline V gene (reference sequence), the CDR1 and CDR2 loops are GTSNPN and SVGIG. Reading from cysteine to phenylalanine, the CDR3 counts 14 amino acids. CDR3 DNA only is kept here, 42 bases in frame from base 1. Here the chain combines TRBV30 and TRBJ2-5, and TRBD1 aligns with 11 junction nucleotides. The receptor was isolated from a woman aged 40 to 50 in good health. Some clones in this sample may be carry-over from other donors' samples. The material sequenced was PBMCs. This receptor carries the CDR3 CAWKDRGLWGEQYF. Read as DNA, the sequence is TGTGCCTGGAAGGACAGGGGGCTCTGGGGGGAGCAGTACTTC.